The sample holds many counts of the clone carrying this TCR beta chain. What it binds is unknown. These data belong to a study of regulatory T cells in long-lasting Graves disease. CDR3 regions were amplified by Arm-PCR using iRepertoire HTBI primers to build TCR beta libraries. From the multiplex PCR reads, TCRdb called clonotypes with MiXCR, one entry per CDR3 protein. The data hold around 250,000 distinct CDR3 sequences, with 15% to 20% observed a single time. The germline CDR1 and CDR2 sequences are MDHEN and SYDVKM. Deletions cut 11 bases from V and 1 base from J, with 12 bases between. The CDR3 runs 13 residues. As for time point: newly diagnosed GD, antithyroid drugs for less than 3 months. Scientists built the TCR library using RNA that was extracted from PBMCs. Graves' disease diagnosis followed American Thyroid Association guidelines. Findings and caveats of the study: Analyses excluded thyroid tissue, covering peripheral blood alone. The TCR repertoire of persistent Graves' patients was less diverse than that of newly diagnosed ones. Persistent disease samples used TRBV28, TRBJ1-2 and TRBJ2-5 preferentially.

The material sequenced was peripheral blood mononuclear cells (PBMCs), taken at new diagnosis, from a patient treated with antithyroid drugs. The chain uses TRBV28 and TRBJ1-3, with TRBD1 as a possible D gene (5 bases). This clonotype was sampled from a female donor with Graves disease. CDR3 amino acids: CAGPDSSGNTIYF. CDR3 sequence (DNA): TGTGCCGGCCCAGACAGTTCTGGAAACACCATATATTTT.